The text below deals with one T cell receptor (beta chain). Germline V gene data show CDR1 as GTSNPN and CDR2 as SVGIG (reference sequence). With V trimmed by 2 bases and J by 0 bases, 10 bases remained unmatched. This CDR3 contains 17 residues. The table came from immunoSEQ multiplex PCR; TCRdb's copy has only in-frame clones and leaves some out. The repertoire consists of approximately 300,000 clones, with around 85% occurring once and the leading ten covering under 2%. Residents of around 24 US areas, aged about 18 to 89 years, made up the participants. Participant-reported clinical history was the basis for cohort assignment. A COVID-19 case was met by exposed participants within 2 weeks before study entry. The data stem from a study of blood T cell repertoires in COVID-19.

The receptor's source is a young woman who had been exposed to COVID-19. V gene TRBV30 combines with J gene TRBJ1-3; TRBD1 matches at 7 bases. Sequenced material: PBMCs or T cells enriched from blood (not recorded which). This chain's CDR3 is CAWSLGTVIFSGNTIYF. The DNA for the CDR3 is TGTGCCTGGAGTTTGGGGACAGTTATCTTCTCTGGAAACACCATATATTTT.